Listed here are 6 T cell receptor beta chains from one sample, sequenced in a study of shared clonotypes between healthy human individuals. Using immunoSEQ multiplex PCR, the repertoire was profiled, and TCRdb retains in-frame clones only, with some absent. This table has roughly 700,000 clones, over 65% appearing once. Specimen: memory CD4+ T cells sorted from blood. The subset denotes: CD45RA-negative fraction. The receptors were sampled from a woman in her twenties or thirties in good health.

About this clone: The sample carries other DNA sequences with the same CDR3. The chain carries TRBV18 and TRBJ2-2; 8 positions match TRBD1. After removal of 3 bases from V and 4 bases from J, the junction contained 7 bases not matched to a gene. Germline V CDR1 and CDR2: KGHSH, LQKENI. The CDR3 runs to 16 residues. CDR3 region: CASSPLPGGSTGELFF. CDR3 DNA: TGTGCCAGCTCACCCCTCCCAGGGGGCTCCACCGGGGAGCTGTTTTTT.

Concerning this clone: The same CDR3 also results from other DNA sequences found in this sample. This CDR3 reads CASSLGGQETQYF. In DNA, the CDR3 is TGCGCCAGCAGCTTGGGAGGGCAAGAGACCCAGTACTTC. This rearrangement joins TRBV5-1 to TRBJ2-5; a possible D gene is TRBD2 (5 bases). Trimming shortened V by 0 bases and J by 2 bases, and 5 bases separated the two germline ends. The germline V gene has CDR1 SGHRS and CDR2 YFSETQ. The CDR3 covers 13 residues.

The chain has TRBV10-2 and TRBJ2-3, with 9 bases identical to TRBD2. V dropped 2 bases and J dropped 15; count of bases not matched to a gene: 6. Germline loops: CDR1 WSHSY, CDR2 SAAADI. The CDR3 is 12 residues long. The CDR3 coding sequence is TGCGCCAGCAGTGAGGCGGGAGGGTTGATATATTTT. It is translated as CASSEAGGLIYF.

The rearrangement uses TRBV27 and TRBJ2-7; no firm D call. The V end was cut by 4 bases, the J end by 3 bases, with 16 bases between. Germline V gene lookup returns CDR1 MNHEY and CDR2 SMNVEV (reference sequence). This CDR3 region has 15 residues. The CDR3 protein is CASSYDPSRHYEQYF. The CDR3 nucleotides are TGTGCCAGCAGTTATGACCCTAGTCGGCACTACGAGCAGTACTTC.

The chain has TRBV14 and TRBJ2-2; D might be TRBD2 (5 bases). Germline loops: CDR1 SGHDN, CDR2 FVKESK. V was trimmed by 4 bases and J by 7 bases, leaving 10 bases between them. This CDR3 has 13 residues. In nucleotides, the CDR3 is TGTGCCAGCAGCCCGGAACTAGGCGGGGAGCTGTTTTTT. Translation gives CASSPELGGELFF.

The rearrangement joins TRBV7-6 to TRBJ1-1, with 8 bases aligning to TRBD1. CDR3 length equals 16 residues. The junction had 11 bases not matched to a gene; V was cut back by 0 bases and J by 8 bases. The germline gives CDR1 SGHVS, CDR2 FNYEAQ. The CDR3 protein is CASSLAPTGAKREAFF. The DNA for the CDR3 is TGTGCCAGCAGCTTAGCTCCGACAGGGGCCAAACGGGAAGCTTTCTTT.